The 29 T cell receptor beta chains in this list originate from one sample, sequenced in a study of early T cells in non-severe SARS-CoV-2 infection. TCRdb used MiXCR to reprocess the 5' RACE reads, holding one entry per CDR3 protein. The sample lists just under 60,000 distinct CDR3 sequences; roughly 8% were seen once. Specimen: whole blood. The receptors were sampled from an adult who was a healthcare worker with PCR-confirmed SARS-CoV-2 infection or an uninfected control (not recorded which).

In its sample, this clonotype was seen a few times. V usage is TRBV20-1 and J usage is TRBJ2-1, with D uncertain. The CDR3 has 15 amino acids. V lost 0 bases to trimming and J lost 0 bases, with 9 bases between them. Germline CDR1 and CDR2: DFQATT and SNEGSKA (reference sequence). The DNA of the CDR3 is TGCAGTGCTAGAGATGGAAAACCCTCCTACAATGAGCAGTTCTTC. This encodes CSARDGKPSYNEQFF.

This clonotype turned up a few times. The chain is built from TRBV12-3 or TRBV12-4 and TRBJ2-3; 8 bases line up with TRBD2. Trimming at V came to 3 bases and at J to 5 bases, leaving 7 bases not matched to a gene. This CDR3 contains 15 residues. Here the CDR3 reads CASSLSLAGGDTQYF. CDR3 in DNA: TGTGCCAGCAGTTTGTCCCTAGCGGGCGGAGATACGCAGTATTTT.

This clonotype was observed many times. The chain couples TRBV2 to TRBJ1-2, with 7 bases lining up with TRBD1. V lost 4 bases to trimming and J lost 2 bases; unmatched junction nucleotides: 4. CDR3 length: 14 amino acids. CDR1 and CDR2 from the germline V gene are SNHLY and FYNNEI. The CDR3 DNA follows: TGTGCCAGCAGTGGGACAGGACCCAACTATGGCTACACCTTC. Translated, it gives CASSGTGPNYGYTF.

The CDR3 coding sequence is TGTGCCAGCAGCCAGGGAGGGATCTACGAGCAGTACTTC. Its translation is CASSQGGIYEQYF. The chain joins TRBV14 to TRBJ2-7; 7 bases match TRBD2. Germline assignment: CDR1 SGHDN and CDR2 FVKESK. Unmatched junction bases numbered 2, after V lost 3 bases and J lost 3 bases. CDR3 length: 13 amino acids.

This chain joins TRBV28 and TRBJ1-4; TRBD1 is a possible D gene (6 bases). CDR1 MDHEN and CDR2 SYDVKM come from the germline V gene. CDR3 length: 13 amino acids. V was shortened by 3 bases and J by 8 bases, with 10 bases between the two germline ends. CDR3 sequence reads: CASSLNRAEKLFF. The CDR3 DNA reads TGTGCCAGCAGTTTGAACAGGGCGGAAAAACTGTTTTTT.

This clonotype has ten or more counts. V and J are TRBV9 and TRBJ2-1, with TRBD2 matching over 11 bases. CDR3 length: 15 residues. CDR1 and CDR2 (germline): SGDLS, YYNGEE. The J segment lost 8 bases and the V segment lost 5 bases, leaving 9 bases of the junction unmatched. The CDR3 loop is CASSELAGEFDEQFF. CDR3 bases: TGTGCCAGCAGTGAACTAGCGGGAGAATTCGATGAGCAGTTCTTC.

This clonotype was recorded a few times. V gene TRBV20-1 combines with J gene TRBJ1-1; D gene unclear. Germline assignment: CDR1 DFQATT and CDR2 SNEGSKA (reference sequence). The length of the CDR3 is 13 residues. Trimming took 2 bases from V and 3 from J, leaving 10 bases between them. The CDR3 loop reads CSARSSQYTEAFF. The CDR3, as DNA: TGCAGTGCTAGATCCTCACAGTACACTGAAGCTTTCTTT.

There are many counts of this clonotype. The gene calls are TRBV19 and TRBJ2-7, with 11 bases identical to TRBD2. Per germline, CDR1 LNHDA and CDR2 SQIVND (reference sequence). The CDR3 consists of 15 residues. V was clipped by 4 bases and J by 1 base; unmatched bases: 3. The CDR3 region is CASSTTSGISYEQYF. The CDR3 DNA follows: TGTGCCAGTAGTACGACTAGCGGGATATCCTACGAGCAGTACTTC.

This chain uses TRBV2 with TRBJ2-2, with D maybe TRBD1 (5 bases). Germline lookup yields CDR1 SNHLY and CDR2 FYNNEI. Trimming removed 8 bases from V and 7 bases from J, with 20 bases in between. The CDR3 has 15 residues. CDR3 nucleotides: TGTGCCAGCCTCATGGGGCGACGCGGCATCGGGGAGCTGTTTTTT. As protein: CASLMGRRGIGELFF.

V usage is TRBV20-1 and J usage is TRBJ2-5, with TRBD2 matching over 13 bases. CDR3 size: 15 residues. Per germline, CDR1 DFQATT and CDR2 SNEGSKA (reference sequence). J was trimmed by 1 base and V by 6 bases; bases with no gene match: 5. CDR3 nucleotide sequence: TGCAGTGCGTGGACTAGCGGGAGTCTCCAAGAGACCCAGTACTTC. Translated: CSAWTSGSLQETQYF.

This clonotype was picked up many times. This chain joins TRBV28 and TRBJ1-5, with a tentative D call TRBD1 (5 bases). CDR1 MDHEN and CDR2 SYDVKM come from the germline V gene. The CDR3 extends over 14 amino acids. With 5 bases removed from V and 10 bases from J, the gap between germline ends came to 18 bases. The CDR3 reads CASSRTRPPGPQHF. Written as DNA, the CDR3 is TGTGCCAGCAGTCGGACAAGGCCCCCCGGCCCCCAGCATTTT.

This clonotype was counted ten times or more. Here the CDR3 DNA reads TGTGCCAGCAGCTTAGCGCTAGCGGGGCAGGATACGCAGTATTTT. Its translation: CASSLALAGQDTQYF. The gene calls are TRBV11-1 and TRBJ2-3; 9 nucleotides match TRBD2. J lost 6 bases, V lost 0 bases, and 4 bases had no gene match. The germline CDR1 and CDR2 sequences are SGHAT and FQDESV (reference sequence). The CDR3 length is 15 residues.

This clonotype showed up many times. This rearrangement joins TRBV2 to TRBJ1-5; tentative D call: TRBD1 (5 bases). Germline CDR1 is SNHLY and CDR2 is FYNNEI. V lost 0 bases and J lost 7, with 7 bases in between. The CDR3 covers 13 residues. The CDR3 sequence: CASSEAGGQPQHF. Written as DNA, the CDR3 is TGTGCCAGCAGTGAAGCGGGGGGGCAGCCCCAGCATTTT.

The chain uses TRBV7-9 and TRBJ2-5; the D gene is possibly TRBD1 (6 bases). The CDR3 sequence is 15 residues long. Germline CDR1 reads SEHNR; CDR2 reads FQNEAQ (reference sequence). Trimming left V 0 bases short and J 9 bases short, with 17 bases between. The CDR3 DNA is TGTGCCAGCAGCTTAGCACAGGGACCCCAAGTGGCCCAGTACTTC. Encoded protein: CASSLAQGPQVAQYF. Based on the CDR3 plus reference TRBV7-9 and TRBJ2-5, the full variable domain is DTGVSQNPRHKITKRGQNVTFRCDPISEHNRLYWYRQTLGQGPEFLTYFQNEAQLEKSRLLSDRFSAERPKGSFSTLEIQRTEQGDSAMYLCASSLAQGPQVAQYFGPGTRLLVL.

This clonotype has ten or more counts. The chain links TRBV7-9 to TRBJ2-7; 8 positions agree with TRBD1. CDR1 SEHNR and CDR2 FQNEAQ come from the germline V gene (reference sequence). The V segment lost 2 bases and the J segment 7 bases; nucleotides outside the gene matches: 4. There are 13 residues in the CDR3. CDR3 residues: CASSLQGAGEQYF. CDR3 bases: TGTGCCAGCAGCTTACAGGGGGCGGGGGAGCAGTACTTC.

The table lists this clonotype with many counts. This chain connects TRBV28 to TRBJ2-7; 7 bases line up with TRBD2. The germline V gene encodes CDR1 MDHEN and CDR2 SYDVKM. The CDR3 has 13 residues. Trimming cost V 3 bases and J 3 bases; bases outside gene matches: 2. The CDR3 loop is CASSFGGSYEQYF. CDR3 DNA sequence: TGTGCCAGCAGTTTCGGCGGGAGCTACGAGCAGTACTTC.

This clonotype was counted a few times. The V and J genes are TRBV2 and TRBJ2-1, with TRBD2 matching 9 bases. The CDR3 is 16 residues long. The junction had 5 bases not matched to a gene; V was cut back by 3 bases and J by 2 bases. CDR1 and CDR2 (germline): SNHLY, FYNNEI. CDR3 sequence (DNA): TGTGCCAGCAGTGAGAATAGCGGGGGACCCTACAATGAGCAGTTCTTC. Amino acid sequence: CASSENSGGPYNEQFF.

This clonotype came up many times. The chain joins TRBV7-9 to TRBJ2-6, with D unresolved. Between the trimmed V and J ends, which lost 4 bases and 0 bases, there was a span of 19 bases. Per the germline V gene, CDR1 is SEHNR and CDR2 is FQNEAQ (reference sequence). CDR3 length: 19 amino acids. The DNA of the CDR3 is TGTGCCAGCAGCTCCCCCCTCCTCGGAGTTGACTCTGGGGCCAACGTCCTGACTTTC. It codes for CASSSPLLGVDSGANVLTF. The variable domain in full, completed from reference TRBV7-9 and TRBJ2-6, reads DTGVSQNPRHKITKRGQNVTFRCDPISEHNRLYWYRQTLGQGPEFLTYFQNEAQLEKSRLLSDRFSAERPKGSFSTLEIQRTEQGDSAMYLCASSSPLLGVDSGANVLTFGAGSRLTVL.

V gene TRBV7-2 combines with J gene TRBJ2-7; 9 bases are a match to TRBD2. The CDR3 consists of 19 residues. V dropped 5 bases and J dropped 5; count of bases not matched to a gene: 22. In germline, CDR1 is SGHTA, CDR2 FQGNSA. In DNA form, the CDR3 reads TGTGCCAGCAGCCCTCAGCAGGGTCTTTATAGCGGGAGTAGTCACGAGCAGTACTTC. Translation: CASSPQQGLYSGSSHEQYF.

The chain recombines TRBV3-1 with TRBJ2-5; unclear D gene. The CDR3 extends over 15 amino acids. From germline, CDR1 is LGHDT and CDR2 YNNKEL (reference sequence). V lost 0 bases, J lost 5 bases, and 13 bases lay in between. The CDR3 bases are TGTGCCAGCAGCCAAGAATTGCAGCGAGGCGAGACCCAGTACTTC. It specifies CASSQELQRGETQYF.

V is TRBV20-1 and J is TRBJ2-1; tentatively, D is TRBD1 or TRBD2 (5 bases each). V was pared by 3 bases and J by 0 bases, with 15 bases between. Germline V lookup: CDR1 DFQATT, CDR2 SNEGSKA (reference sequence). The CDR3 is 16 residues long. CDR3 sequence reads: CSASGTDLSSYNEQFF. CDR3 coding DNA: TGCAGTGCTAGCGGGACCGACCTTAGCTCCTACAATGAGCAGTTCTTC.

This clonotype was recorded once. The CDR3 region is CASSLGPPSRDSPLHF. DNA for the CDR3: TGTGCCAGCAGCTTGGGCCCTCCTTCCAGGGATTCACCCCTCCACTTT. The chain links TRBV5-5 to TRBJ1-6, with a tentative D call TRBD1 (5 bases). With 0 bases removed from V and 8 bases from J, the gap between germline ends came to 15 bases. The germline gives CDR1 SGHKS, CDR2 YYEKEE (reference sequence). The CDR3 sequence is 16 residues long.

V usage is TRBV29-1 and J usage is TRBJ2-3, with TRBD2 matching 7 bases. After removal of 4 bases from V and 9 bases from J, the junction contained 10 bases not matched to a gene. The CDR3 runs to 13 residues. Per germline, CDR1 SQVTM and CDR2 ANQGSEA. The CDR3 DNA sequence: TGCAGCGTTGTGGCGGGAGTTAGGGACACGCAGTATTTT. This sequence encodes CSVVAGVRDTQYF.

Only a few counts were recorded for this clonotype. The CDR3 loop is CASSKTYGANVLTF. As DNA, the CDR3 is TGTGCCAGCAGCAAAACATATGGGGCCAACGTCCTGACTTTC. The chain links TRBV7-3 to TRBJ2-6; D gene ambiguous. The CDR3 sequence is 14 residues long. The germline V gene encodes CDR1 SGHTA and CDR2 FQGTGA. Trimming pared 5 bases from V and 3 bases from J, leaving 8 bases between.

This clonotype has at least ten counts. CDR3 sequence reads: CSARDPGSIGELFF. Here the CDR3 DNA reads TGCAGTGCTAGAGATCCCGGGAGTATCGGGGAGCTGTTTTTT. V and J are TRBV20-1 and TRBJ2-2; perhaps TRBD2 as D (6 bases). The CDR3 is 14 amino acids. The germline gives CDR1 DFQATT, CDR2 SNEGSKA (reference sequence). Trimming removed 0 bases at V and 7 bases at J, with 12 bases between.

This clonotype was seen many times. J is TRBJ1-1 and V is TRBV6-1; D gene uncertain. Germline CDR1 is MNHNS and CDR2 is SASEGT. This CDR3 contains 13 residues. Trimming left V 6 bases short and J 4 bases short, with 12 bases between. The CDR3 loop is CASSPLGFTEAFF. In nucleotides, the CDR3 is TGTGCCAGCAGCCCCCTAGGTTTCACTGAAGCTTTCTTT.

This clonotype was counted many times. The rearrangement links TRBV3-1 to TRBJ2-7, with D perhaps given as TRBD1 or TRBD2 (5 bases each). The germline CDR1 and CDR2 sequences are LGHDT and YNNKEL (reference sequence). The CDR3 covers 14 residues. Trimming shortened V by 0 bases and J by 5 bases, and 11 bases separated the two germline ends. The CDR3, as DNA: TGTGCCAGCAGCCAAGATCCGGGGCCCGACGAGCAGTACTTC. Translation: CASSQDPGPDEQYF.

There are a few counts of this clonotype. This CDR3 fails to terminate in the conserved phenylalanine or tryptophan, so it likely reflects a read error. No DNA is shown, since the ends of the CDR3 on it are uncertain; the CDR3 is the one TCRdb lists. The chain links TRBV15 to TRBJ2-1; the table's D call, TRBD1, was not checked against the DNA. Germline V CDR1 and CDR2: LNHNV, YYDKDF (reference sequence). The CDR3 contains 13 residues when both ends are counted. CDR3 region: CATSLPDRILRAS.

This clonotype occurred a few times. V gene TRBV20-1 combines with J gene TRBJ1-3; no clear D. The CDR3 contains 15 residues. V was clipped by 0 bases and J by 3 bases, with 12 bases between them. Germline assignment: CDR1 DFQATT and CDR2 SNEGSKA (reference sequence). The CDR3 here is CSARDNLGSGNTIYF. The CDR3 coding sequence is TGCAGTGCTAGAGATAACTTGGGAAGTGGAAACACCATATATTTT.